This record covers a single TCR beta chain. The data are from a study of blood T cell repertoires in COVID-19. Across the study: The origin of the acute and convalescent COVID-19 samples was the United States, Italy and Spain.

The CDR3 covers 15 residues. Germline V gene lookup returns CDR1 SGHRS and CDR2 YFSETQ. V lost 4 bases to trimming and J lost 6 bases; unmatched junction nucleotides: 6. Clones were read by immunoSEQ multiplex PCR, and TCRdb kept only the in-frame ones, dropping some. This sample has 200,000 to 250,000 clones, with approximately 83% found just once. Material for sequencing was peripheral blood. V usage is TRBV5-1 and J usage is TRBJ2-1; 11 nucleotides agree with TRBD2. This receptor was obtained from a woman in her twenties or thirties who had recovered from COVID-19. The CDR3 loop is CASSPLAGGPNEQFF. For the CDR3, the DNA is TGCGCCAGCAGCCCCCTAGCGGGGGGCCCCAATGAGCAGTTCTTC.